What follows are 25 T cell receptor beta chains derived from one specimen sequenced in a study of OX40 agonist ivuxolimab in advanced cancers. Only in-frame clones appear in the TCRdb table, and some are missing; sequencing was by immunoSEQ multiplex PCR. This table has nearly 25,000 clones, approximately 91% appearing once. The sample was CD4+ or CD8+ T cells sorted from blood, taken in a trial of the OX40 agonist ivuxolimab. These receptors all come from an adult with an advanced solid tumor such as melanoma, head and neck, liver or kidney cancer.

The CDR3 bases are TGTGCCAGCGCGTTGATCGACTCCGACTCCTACGAGCAGTACTTC. This gives the protein CASALIDSDSYEQYF. This sequence joins TRBV11-2 and TRBJ2-7; D is undetermined. Per the germline V gene, CDR1 is SGHAT and CDR2 is FQNNGV. Deletions cut 8 bases from V and 0 bases from J, with 17 bases between. The CDR3 totals 15 residues.

The rearrangement uses TRBV9 and TRBJ1-3; tentative D call: TRBD1 (6 bases). The V gene lost 3 bases and the J gene lost 4 bases, with 8 bases spanning the gap. This CDR3 region has 13 residues. Germline V gene sequence: CDR1 SGDLS, CDR2 YYNGEE. The CDR3 protein is CASSAGEGNTIYF. Written as DNA, the CDR3 is TGTGCCAGCAGCGCAGGGGAGGGAAACACCATATATTTT.

This chain links TRBV9 with TRBJ2-2; 7 positions agree with TRBD1. Germline loops: CDR1 SGDLS, CDR2 YYNGEE. V was clipped by 3 bases and J by 4 bases; unmatched bases: 12. The CDR3 totals 17 residues. CDR3 loop: CASSDTGESHRTGELFF. CDR3 sequence (DNA): TGTGCCAGCAGCGATACAGGGGAGTCCCATCGCACCGGGGAGCTGTTTTTT.

The rearrangement joins TRBV19 to TRBJ2-4; D uncertain. The CDR3 has 13 amino acids. Germline V gene data show CDR1 as LNHDA and CDR2 as SQIVND (reference sequence). Trimming took off 3 bases at V and 4 bases at J, with 7 bases between the two ends. The CDR3 region is CASSIAQKNIQYF. As DNA, the CDR3 is TGTGCCAGTAGTATTGCGCAGAAAAACATTCAGTACTTC. The whole variable domain, remainder taken from reference TRBV19 and TRBJ2-4, is DGGITQSPKYLFRKEGQNVTLSCEQNLNHDAMYWYRQDPGQGLRLIYYSQIVNDFQKGDIAEGYSVSREKKESFPLTVTSAQKNPTAFYLCASSIAQKNIQYFGAGTRLSVL.

The chain is built from TRBV6-5 and TRBJ1-1; D ambiguous. There are 11 residues in the CDR3. Germline V gene sequence: CDR1 MNHEY, CDR2 SVGAGI. V shed 6 bases and J shed 7 bases, with 9 bases lying between them. For the CDR3, the DNA is TGTGCCAGCAGCGAGGGCCGTGAAGCTTTCTTT. Translated: CASSEGREAFF.

A remark on this clone: Other DNA sequences from this sample encode an identical CDR3 as well. The V gene is TRBV5-1, the J gene TRBJ1-1, with 9 bases lining up with TRBD1. V lost 1 base and J lost 4; bases outside the gene matches: 14. Germline CDR1 reads SGHRS; CDR2 reads YFSETQ. The CDR3 loop spans 18 amino acids. The CDR3 reads CASSLTFGVPGQGTEAFF. The CDR3 DNA reads TGCGCCAGCAGCTTGACGTTTGGCGTCCCGGGACAGGGCACTGAAGCTTTCTTT.

The chain combines TRBV6-1 with TRBJ1-5; D unresolved. Germline-derived CDR1 and CDR2 are MNHNS and SASEGT. The CDR3 is 14 residues long. V was shortened by 1 base and J by 2 bases, with 6 bases between the two germline ends. The CDR3, as DNA: TGTGCCAGCAGTGAAGTCGCAGGCAATCAGCCCCAGCATTTT. Translating it yields CASSEVAGNQPQHF.

V usage is TRBV19 and J usage is TRBJ2-5; the D is unclear. V was shortened by 5 bases and J by 5 bases, with 15 bases between the two germline ends. The V gene's germline CDR1 is LNHDA and CDR2 SQIVND (reference sequence). CDR3 length equals 14 residues. The CDR3 loop reads CASSLGLTSETQYF. CDR3 sequence (DNA): TGTGCCAGTAGTCTAGGGCTAACCAGCGAGACCCAGTACTTC.

The chain has TRBV19 and TRBJ1-2; 8 bases match TRBD1. The ends lost 4 bases at V and 3 bases at J; junction bases unmatched: 4. Germline CDR1 reads LNHDA; CDR2 reads SQIVND (reference sequence). This CDR3 region has 14 residues. The CDR3 nucleotides read TGTGCCAGTAGTACTCAGACAGGGGACTATGGCTACACCTTC. Translating it yields CASSTQTGDYGYTF.

This sequence joins TRBV28 and TRBJ1-5; D gene unclear. The CDR3 is made up of 15 amino acids. The ends were cut back, 3 bases at V and 1 base at J, with 10 bases in the middle. CDR1 MDHEN and CDR2 SYDVKM come from the germline V gene. CDR3 in amino acids: CASSFSGASNQPQHF. The CDR3, as DNA: TGTGCCAGCAGTTTTTCGGGAGCGAGCAATCAGCCCCAGCATTTT.

The V and J genes are TRBV2 and TRBJ1-1, with TRBD1 as a possible D gene (5 bases). The V end lost 4 bases, the J end lost 0 bases, and 12 bases lay between the germline ends. This CDR3 has 15 amino acids. Looked up from germline, CDR1 is SNHLY and CDR2 is FYNNEI. The CDR3 sequence: CASSGGRTVNTEAFF. DNA for the CDR3: TGTGCCAGCAGTGGGGGCAGAACCGTGAACACTGAAGCTTTCTTT.

This chain uses TRBV2 with TRBJ2-5; maybe TRBD2 (5 bases). The CDR3 loop spans 15 amino acids. The germline V and J ends were trimmed by 2 bases and 5 bases, with 15 bases remaining between them. Germline CDR1 and CDR2: SNHLY and FYNNEI. The CDR3 bases are TGTGCCAGCAGTGAACCAGCGGAGGATAAGGAGACCCAGTACTTC. Its translation is CASSEPAEDKETQYF.

This clone was detected once. The chain couples TRBV19 to TRBJ2-3, with D possibly TRBD2 on 5 matching bases. Germline CDR1 and CDR2: LNHDA and SQIVND (reference sequence). The CDR3 sequence is 15 residues long. Trimming left V 4 bases short and J 2 bases short, with 13 bases between. DNA of the CDR3: TGTGCCAGTAGTACCCTGGAGGCTAACACAGATACGCAGTATTTT. Translating gives CASSTLEANTDTQYF.

The J gene is TRBJ2-3, the V gene TRBV28; TRBD2 agrees at 10 bases. Germline V lookup: CDR1 MDHEN, CDR2 SYDVKM. The ends lost 5 bases at V and 11 bases at J; junction bases unmatched: 4. This CDR3 has 12 amino acids. The CDR3, as DNA: TGTGCCAGCAGTGATAGCGGGAGGCAGCAGTATTTT. Protein: CASSDSGRQQYF.

This sequence joins TRBV7-2 and TRBJ1-1; D gene ambiguous. V lost 4 bases, J lost 4 bases, and 13 bases lay in between. CDR3 length equals 14 residues. CDR1 and CDR2 from the germline V gene are SGHTA and FQGNSA. The DNA of the CDR3 is TGTGCCAGCAGCTACGGCATATCGGGCACTGAAGCTTTCTTT. Its protein product is CASSYGISGTEAFF.

The gene calls are TRBV4-3 and TRBJ2-3; perhaps TRBD2 as D (6 bases). V lost 5 bases and J lost 4, with 16 bases in between. CDR3 length equals 15 residues. Germline V CDR1 and CDR2: LGHNA, YSLEER. Here the CDR3 reads CASSVKGTSADTQYF. The CDR3 bases are TGCGCCAGCAGCGTCAAAGGGACTTCTGCAGATACGCAGTATTTT.

This clone was observed a handful of times. CDR3 nucleotides: TGTGCCAGCAGGGAGACAGCTTCTAACTATGGCTACACCTTC. Translating it yields CASRETASNYGYTF. This sequence joins TRBV2 and TRBJ1-2; a possible D gene is TRBD1 (5 bases). The germline V and J ends were trimmed by 6 bases and 0 bases, with 11 bases remaining between them. The CDR3 consists of 14 residues. Germline V gene data show CDR1 as SNHLY and CDR2 as FYNNEI.

The chain recombines TRBV11-3 with TRBJ2-1, with D perhaps TRBD2 (7 bases). CDR3 length equals 16 residues. Germline loops: CDR1 SGHNT, CDR2 YENEEA. Trimming took off 5 bases at V and 4 bases at J, with 18 bases between the two ends. This chain's CDR3 is CASSAQWGGAYNEQFF. CDR3 bases: TGTGCCAGCAGCGCCCAATGGGGGGGGGCTTACAATGAGCAGTTCTTC.

The gene calls are TRBV12-5 and TRBJ2-7; TRBD1 matches at 9 bases. Trimming at V came to 5 bases and at J to 0 bases, leaving 8 bases not matched to a gene. From germline, CDR1 is LGHNT and CDR2 FRNRAP. This CDR3 has 16 amino acids. The DNA of the CDR3 is TGTGCTAGTGGTCCTGGGACAGGGCTTAGCTCCTACGAGCAGTACTTC. It encodes CASGPGTGLSSYEQYF.

This clone showed up just a few times. The J gene is TRBJ2-1, the V gene TRBV29-1; D possibly matches TRBD1 or TRBD2 (7 bases each). Germline loops: CDR1 SQVTM, CDR2 ANQGSEA. V lost 6 bases and J lost 6, with 21 bases in between. The CDR3 is 15 residues long. The CDR3 sequence: CSVAGGAIGSNEQFF. CDR3 coding DNA: TGCAGCGTCGCAGGGGGGGCAATTGGTTCCAATGAGCAGTTCTTC.

The DNA for the CDR3 is TGTGCCAGCAGTCGGGACCGTTTGGTAGTAAGGGAGCTGTTTTTT. It yields the protein CASSRDRLVVRELFF. The chain employs TRBV27 and TRBJ2-2; D possibly matches TRBD1 or TRBD2 (5 bases each). The germline V gene has CDR1 MNHEY and CDR2 SMNVEV (reference sequence). V was clipped by 5 bases and J by 9 bases, with 19 bases between them. The CDR3 totals 15 residues.

J is TRBJ1-4 and V is TRBV5-5; D is perhaps TRBD1 (6 bases). Trimming stripped 4 bases from V and 7 bases from J, with 17 bases between. This CDR3 has 15 residues. CDR1 and CDR2 from the germline V gene are SGHKS and YYEKEE (reference sequence). The CDR3 sequence: CASSIQVGAGEKLFF. The CDR3 DNA is TGTGCCAGCAGCATTCAGGTGGGGGCTGGTGAAAAACTGTTTTTT.

The chain has TRBV5-1 and TRBJ1-3, with 9 positions matching TRBD1. V lost 3 bases and J lost 1; bases outside the gene matches: 8. Germline V lookup: CDR1 SGHRS, CDR2 YFSETQ. The CDR3 runs 17 residues. The CDR3 DNA sequence: TGCGCCAGCAGCTCCACTTCGGGACAGGGTTCTGGAAACACCATATATTTT. Amino acids: CASSSTSGQGSGNTIYF.

The chain carries TRBV9 and TRBJ2-7, with no clear D. The CDR3 runs to 13 residues. V was shortened by 0 bases and J by 6 bases, with 10 bases between the two germline ends. Looked up from germline, CDR1 is SGDLS and CDR2 is YYNGEE. The CDR3 sequence: CASSVAGSAEQYF. As DNA, the CDR3 is TGTGCCAGCAGCGTAGCTGGTTCTGCCGAGCAGTACTTC.

This sequence joins TRBV19 and TRBJ1-2; D ambiguous. Germline V CDR1 and CDR2: LNHDA, SQIVND (reference sequence). Trimming took 3 bases from V and 6 from J, leaving 20 bases between them. This CDR3 has 16 amino acids. The CDR3 protein is CASSISSVTVTDGYTF. The CDR3 nucleotides read TGTGCCAGTAGTATTTCTTCGGTCACGGTTACCGATGGCTACACCTTC.